This record looks at one T cell receptor beta chain sequence and its context. The data originate from a study of control samples from healthy donors and cancer patients. Assay used: immunoSEQ multiplex PCR; TCRdb lists only in-frame clones, some missing. This table holds about 84,000 clones, around 91% found once. The CDR3 covers 15 residues. Germline assignment: CDR1 SGHRS and CDR2 YFSETQ. V was trimmed by 2 bases and J by 5 bases, leaving 13 bases between them. The chain joins TRBV5-1 to TRBJ2-2, with D tentatively TRBD1 or TRBD2 (5 bases each). Sequencing was done on a sample of blood. This sequence was found in a young man in good health. The DNA for the CDR3 is TGCGCCAGCAGCTTAGGGAGACAGTATACCGGGGAGCTGTTTTTT. Its translation: CASSLGRQYTGELFF.